The 3 T cell receptor beta chains given below trace back to one sample, sequenced in a study of blood T cell repertoires in COVID-19. Repertoires were generated with immunoSEQ multiplex PCR, while TCRdb's copy carries only in-frame clones and drops some. The sample yields some 95,000 clones, around nine tenths seen once. Sample: peripheral blood. Receptor source: a man in his 70s with acute or convalescent COVID-19.

The chain combines TRBV2 with TRBJ2-4, with 8 bases matching TRBD1. The CDR3 spans 12 residues. CDR1 and CDR2 (germline): SNHLY, FYNNEI. The V and J ends lost 4 bases and 15 bases, in that order; junction bases with no gene match: 8. DNA of the CDR3: TGTGCCAGCAGTGCTCGAATGACAGGGGTGTACTTC. The encoded protein is CASSARMTGVYF. The entire variable domain, with the rest obtained from reference TRBV2 and TRBJ2-4, is as follows: EPEVTQTPSHQVTQMGQEVILRCVPISNHLYFYWYRQILGQKVEFLVSFYNNEISEKSEIFDDQFSVERPDGSNFTLKIRSTKLEDSAMYFCASSARMTGVYFGAGTRLSVL.

The J gene is TRBJ1-2, the V gene TRBV5-5; a weak D match, TRBD1 (5 bases). Trimming stripped 1 base from V and 3 bases from J, with 19 bases between. CDR3 size: 17 residues. CDR1 is SGHKS and CDR2 is YYEKEE in the germline V gene (reference sequence). CDR3 nucleotides: TGTGCCAGCAGCTTGCGGCCCAGGGAAGCTCCTCACTATGGCTACACCTTC. Translating gives CASSLRPREAPHYGYTF.

The chain employs TRBV12-3 or TRBV12-4 and TRBJ1-4; possible D gene TRBD1, 6 bases. This CDR3 is built from 13 residues. Trimming cost V 0 bases and J 8 bases, with 7 bases left between them. The CDR3 protein is CASSLAGTEKLFF. DNA of the CDR3: TGTGCCAGCAGTTTAGCAGGGACAGAAAAACTGTTTTTT.